The clone carrying this TCR beta chain was seen a handful of times. Antigen unknown. The read is 3 residues too short to cover the CDR3 end, so that end is filled in from the germline J gene. The CDR3 runs to 15 residues. With 5 bases clipped from V and 4 bases from J, the junction kept 5 bases outside the gene matches. The V gene's germline CDR1 is MGHDK and CDR2 SYGVNS. The sample belongs to a study of T cell clonality in common variable immunodeficiency. Overall study findings and caveats: CVID subjects had higher TCRbeta clonality than healthy controls, most marked in about a third.

This table comes from immunoSEQ multiplex PCR, and its TCRdb copy is limited to in-frame clones, with some not included. Recorded here are some 33,000 clones, with no singletons, and the ten leading clones hold 3.5% to 4%. Sequenced: peripheral blood mononuclear cells. This clonotype was sampled from a person aged 18 to 75 in good health. The gene calls are TRBV25-1 and TRBJ2-5; TRBD2 agrees at 12 bases. The chain's CDR3 is CASSSLAGGRETQYF. The CDR3 bases that were read are TGTGCCAGCAGTAGCCTAGCGGGAGGGAGAGAGACC.